The subject of this entry is one T cell receptor beta chain. Antigen specificity is unknown. The data belong to a study of T cell repertoires and HLA-DP antigens. Study conclusions and caveats: Total CD4+ responders were stimulated by HeLa antigen-presenting cells. Against one allele, clones undetected before culture averaged approximately 35%; against the other, roughly 51%.

This CDR3 has 15 residues. With 0 bases clipped from V and 2 bases from J, the junction kept 1 base outside the gene matches. CDR1 and CDR2 from the germline V gene are LGHNA and YNFKEQ. Deep-resolution sequencing targeted about 200,000 T cell genomes in pre-culture CD4+ samples. This table comes from immunoSEQ multiplex PCR, and its TCRdb copy is limited to in-frame clones, with some not included. The data contain some 110,000 clones, 80% to 95% of them singletons. Material: CD4+ T cells from PBMCs. The receptor was derived from a woman aged 18-29 years in good health and CMV-seronegative. The gene calls are TRBV4-2 and TRBJ1-5; the match to TRBD1 covers 7 bases. CDR3 bases: TGTGCCAGCAGCCAAGATACAGGGGGCAATCAGCCCCAGCATTTT. Amino acids: CASSQDTGGNQPQHF.